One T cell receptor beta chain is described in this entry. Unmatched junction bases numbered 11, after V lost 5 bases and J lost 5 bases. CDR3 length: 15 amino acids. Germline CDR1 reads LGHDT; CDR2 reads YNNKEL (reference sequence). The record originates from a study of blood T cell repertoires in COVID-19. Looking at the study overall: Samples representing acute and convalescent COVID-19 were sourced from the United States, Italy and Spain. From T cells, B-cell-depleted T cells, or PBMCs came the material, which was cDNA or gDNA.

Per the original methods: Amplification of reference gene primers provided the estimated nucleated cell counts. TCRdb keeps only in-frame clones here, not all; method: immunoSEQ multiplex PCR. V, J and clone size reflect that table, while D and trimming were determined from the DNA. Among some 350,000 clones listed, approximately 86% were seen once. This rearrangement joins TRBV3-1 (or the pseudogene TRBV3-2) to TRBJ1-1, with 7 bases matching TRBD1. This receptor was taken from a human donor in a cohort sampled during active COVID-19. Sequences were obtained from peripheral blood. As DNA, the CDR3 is TGTGCCAGCAGCTTACCCACAGGGGAGGAGACTGAAGCTTTCTTT. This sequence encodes CASSLPTGEETEAFF.